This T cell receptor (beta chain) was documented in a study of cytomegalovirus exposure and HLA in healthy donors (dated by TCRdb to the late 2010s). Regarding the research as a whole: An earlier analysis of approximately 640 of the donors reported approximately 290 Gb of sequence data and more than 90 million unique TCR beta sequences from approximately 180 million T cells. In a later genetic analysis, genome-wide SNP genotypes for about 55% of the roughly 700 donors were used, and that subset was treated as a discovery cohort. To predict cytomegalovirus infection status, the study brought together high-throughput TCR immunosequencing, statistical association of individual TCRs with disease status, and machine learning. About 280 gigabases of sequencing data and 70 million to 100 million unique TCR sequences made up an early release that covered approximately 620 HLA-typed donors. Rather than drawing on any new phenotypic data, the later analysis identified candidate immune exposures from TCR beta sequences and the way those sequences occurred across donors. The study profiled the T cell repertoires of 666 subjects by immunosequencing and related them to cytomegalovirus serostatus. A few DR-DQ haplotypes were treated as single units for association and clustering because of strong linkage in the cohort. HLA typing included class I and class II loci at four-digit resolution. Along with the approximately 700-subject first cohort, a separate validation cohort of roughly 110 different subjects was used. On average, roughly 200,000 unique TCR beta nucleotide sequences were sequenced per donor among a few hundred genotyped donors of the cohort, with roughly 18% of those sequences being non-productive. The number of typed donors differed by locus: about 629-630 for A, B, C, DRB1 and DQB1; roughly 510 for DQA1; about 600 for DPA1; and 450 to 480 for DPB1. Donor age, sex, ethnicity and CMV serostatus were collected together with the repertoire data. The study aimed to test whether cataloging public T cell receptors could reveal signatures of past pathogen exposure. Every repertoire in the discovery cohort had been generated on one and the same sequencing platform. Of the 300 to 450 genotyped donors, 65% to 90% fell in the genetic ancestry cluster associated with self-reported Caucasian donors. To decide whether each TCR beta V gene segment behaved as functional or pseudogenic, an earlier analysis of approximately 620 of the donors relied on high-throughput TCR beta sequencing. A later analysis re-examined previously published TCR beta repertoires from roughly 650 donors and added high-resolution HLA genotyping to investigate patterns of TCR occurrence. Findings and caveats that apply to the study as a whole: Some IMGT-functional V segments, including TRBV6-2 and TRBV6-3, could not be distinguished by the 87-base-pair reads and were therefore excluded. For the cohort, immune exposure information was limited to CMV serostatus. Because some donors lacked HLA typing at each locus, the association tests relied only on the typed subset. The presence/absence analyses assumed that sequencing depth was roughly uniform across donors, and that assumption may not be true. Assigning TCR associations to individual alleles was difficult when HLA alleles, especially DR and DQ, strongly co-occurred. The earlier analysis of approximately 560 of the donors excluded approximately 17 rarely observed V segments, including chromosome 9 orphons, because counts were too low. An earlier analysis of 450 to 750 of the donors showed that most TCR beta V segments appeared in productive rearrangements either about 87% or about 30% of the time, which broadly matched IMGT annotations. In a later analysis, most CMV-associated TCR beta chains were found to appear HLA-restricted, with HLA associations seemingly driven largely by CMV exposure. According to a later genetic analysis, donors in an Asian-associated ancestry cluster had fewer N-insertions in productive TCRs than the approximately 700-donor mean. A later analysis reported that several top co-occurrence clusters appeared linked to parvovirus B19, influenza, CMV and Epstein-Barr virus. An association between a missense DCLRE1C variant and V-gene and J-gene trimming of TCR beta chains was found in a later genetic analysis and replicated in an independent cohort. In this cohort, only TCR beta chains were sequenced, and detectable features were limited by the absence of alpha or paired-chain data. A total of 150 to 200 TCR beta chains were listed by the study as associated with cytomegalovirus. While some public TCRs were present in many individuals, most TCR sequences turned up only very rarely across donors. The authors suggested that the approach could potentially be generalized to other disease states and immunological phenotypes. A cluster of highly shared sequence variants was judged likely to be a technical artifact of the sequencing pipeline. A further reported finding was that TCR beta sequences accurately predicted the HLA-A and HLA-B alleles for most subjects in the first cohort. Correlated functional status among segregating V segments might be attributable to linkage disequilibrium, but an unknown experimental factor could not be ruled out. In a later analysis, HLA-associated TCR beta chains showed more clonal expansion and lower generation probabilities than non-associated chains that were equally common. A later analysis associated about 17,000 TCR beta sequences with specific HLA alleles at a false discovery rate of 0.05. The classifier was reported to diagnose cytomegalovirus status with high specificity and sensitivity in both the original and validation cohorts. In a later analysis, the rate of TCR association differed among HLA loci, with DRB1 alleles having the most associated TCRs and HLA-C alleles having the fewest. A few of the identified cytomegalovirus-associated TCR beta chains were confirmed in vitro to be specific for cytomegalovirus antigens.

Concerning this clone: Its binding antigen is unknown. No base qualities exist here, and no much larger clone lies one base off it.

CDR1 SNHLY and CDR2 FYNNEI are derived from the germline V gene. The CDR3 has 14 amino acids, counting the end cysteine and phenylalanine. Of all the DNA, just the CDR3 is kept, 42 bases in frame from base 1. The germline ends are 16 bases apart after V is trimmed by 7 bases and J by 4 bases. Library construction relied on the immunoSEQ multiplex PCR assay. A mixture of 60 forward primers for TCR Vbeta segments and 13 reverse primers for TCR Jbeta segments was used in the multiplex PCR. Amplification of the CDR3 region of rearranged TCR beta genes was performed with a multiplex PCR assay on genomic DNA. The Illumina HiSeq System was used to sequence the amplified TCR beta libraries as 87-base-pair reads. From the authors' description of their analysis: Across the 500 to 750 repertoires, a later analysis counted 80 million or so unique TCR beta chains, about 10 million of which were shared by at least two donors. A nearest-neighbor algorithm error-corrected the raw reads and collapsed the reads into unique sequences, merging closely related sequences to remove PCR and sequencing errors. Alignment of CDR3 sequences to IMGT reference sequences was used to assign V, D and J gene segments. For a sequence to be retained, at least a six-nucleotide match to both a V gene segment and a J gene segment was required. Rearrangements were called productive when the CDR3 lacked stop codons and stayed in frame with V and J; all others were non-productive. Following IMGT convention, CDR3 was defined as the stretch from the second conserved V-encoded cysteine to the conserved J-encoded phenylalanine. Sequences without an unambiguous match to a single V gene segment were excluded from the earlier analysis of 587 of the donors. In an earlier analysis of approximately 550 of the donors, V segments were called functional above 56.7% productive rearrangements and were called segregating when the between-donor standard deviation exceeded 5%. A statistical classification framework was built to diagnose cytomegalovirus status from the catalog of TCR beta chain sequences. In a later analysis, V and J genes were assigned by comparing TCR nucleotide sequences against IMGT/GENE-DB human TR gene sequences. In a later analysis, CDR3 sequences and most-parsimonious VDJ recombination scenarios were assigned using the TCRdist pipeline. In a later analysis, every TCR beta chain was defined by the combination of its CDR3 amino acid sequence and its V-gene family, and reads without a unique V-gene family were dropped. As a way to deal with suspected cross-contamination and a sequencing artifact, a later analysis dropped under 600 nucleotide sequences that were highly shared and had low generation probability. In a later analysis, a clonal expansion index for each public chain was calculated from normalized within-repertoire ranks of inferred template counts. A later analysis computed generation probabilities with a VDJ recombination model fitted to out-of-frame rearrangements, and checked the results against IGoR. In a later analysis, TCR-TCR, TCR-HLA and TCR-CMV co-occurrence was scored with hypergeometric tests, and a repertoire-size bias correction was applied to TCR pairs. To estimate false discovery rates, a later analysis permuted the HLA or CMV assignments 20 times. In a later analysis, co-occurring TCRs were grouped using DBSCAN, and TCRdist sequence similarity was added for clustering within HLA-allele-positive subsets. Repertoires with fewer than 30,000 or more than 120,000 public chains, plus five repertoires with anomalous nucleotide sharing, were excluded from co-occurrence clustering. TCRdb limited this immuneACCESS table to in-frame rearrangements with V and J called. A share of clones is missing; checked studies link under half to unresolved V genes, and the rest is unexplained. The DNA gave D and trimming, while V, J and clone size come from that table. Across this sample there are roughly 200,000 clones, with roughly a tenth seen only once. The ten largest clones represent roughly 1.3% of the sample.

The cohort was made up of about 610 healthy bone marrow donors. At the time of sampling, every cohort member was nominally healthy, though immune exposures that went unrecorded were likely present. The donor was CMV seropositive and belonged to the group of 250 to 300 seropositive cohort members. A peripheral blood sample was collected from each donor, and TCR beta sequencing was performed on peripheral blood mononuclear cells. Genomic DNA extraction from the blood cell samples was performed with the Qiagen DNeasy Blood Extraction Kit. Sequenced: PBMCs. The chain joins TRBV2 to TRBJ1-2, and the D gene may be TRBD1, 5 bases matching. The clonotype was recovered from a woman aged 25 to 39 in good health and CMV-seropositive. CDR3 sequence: CASMRDAGPYGYTF. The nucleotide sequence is TGTGCCAGCATGCGGGACGCGGGTCCCTATGGCTACACCTTC.